This T cell receptor (beta chain) is drawn from a study of blood T cell repertoires in COVID-19. Across the whole study: In each case, the material was cDNA or gDNA derived from T cells, B-cell-depleted T cells, or PBMCs.

In the authors' methods: Using reference gene primer amplification, nucleated cell counts were estimated. Profiled with immunoSEQ multiplex PCR; TCRdb holds only in-frame clones, not every one. V and J calls and clone size are copied from that table; D and trimming were computed from the DNA. The sample carries fewer than 450,000 clones, around nine tenths recorded once. CDR3 size: 15 residues. Germline V gene sequence: CDR1 SGHNT, CDR2 YYREEE (reference sequence). V shed 4 bases and J 1 base; nucleotides not matched to a gene: 4. The specimen sequenced was peripheral blood. The origin of this receptor is a woman younger than 30 who had recovered from COVID-19. The chain carries TRBV5-4 and TRBJ2-1, with TRBD1 matching over 8 bases. CDR3 in DNA: TGTGCCAGCAGCACCGGACAGGGTTCCTACAATGAGCAGTTCTTC. This translates into CASSTGQGSYNEQFF.